This TCR beta chain emerged from a study of blood T cell repertoires in COVID-19. Study summary: Spain, Italy and the United States supplied samples that represented acute and convalescent COVID-19. PBMCs, B-cell-depleted T cells, or T cells provided the cDNA or gDNA that made up the material.

The CDR3 extends over 18 amino acids. V gave up 5 bases and J gave up 1 base; unmatched junction bases: 11. The germline gives CDR1 LNHNV, CDR2 YYDKDF (reference sequence). In the authors' methods: Nucleated cell counts were estimated from reference gene primer amplification. Profiling relied on immunoSEQ multiplex PCR, and the TCRdb table lists in-frame clones only, not all of them. V, J and clone size were drawn from that table, and D and trimming were deduced from the DNA. There are tens of thousands of clones in the sample; 80% to 90% occur only once, and approximately 8.7% lies in the top ten. The sequence came from a woman aged 70 to 79 with acute or convalescent COVID-19. The genes are TRBV15 and TRBJ1-3; 10 nucleotides align to TRBD1. Sequenced material: peripheral blood. Here the CDR3 reads CATSGLADRGYSGNTIYF. DNA for the CDR3: TGTGCCACCAGCGGCCTTGCGGACAGGGGGTATTCTGGAAACACCATATATTTT.